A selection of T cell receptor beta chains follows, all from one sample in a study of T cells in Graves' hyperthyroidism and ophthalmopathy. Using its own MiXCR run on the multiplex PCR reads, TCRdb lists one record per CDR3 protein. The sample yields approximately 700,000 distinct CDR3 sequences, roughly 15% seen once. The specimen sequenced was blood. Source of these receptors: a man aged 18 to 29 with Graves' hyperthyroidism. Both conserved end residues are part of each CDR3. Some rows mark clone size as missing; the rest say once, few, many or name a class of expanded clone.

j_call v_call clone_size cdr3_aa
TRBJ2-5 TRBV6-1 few CASSYSSQETQYF
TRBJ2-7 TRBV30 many CAWKGGYEQYF
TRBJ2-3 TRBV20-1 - CSARDRQFFVDTQYF
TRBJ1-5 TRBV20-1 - CSARETFGQPQHF
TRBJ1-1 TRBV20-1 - CSAQRVGTEAFF
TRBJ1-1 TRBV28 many CASSILSGTGDTEAFF
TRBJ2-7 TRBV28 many CASSGRDTYEQYF
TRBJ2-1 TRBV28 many CASSLKAVLDEQFF
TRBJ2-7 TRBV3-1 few CASSQVFHEQYF
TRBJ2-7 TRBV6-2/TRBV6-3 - CASSYGADEQYF
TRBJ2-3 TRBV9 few CASSARPGLAGVKDTQYF
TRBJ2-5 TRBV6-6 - CASSYGTSGTETQYF
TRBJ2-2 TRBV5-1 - CASFGTSGLPGELFF
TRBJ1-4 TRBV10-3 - CAIGQGNEKLFF
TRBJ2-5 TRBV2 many CASKQIQETQYF
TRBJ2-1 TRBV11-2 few CASSLGGTFYNEQFF
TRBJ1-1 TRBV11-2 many CASSPFHRGHTEAFF
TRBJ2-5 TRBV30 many CAWSVQQETQYF
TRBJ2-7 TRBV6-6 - CASSYSGRDYEQYF
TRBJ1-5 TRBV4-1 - CASSQGDRVGQPQHF
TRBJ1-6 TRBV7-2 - CASSLDTSPLHF
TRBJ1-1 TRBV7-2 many CASSFVSGLTEAFF
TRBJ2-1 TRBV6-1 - CASSPWTSGFYNEQFF
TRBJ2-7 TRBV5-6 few CASSSKRQGSRDEQYF
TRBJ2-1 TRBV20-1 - CSAGVAGRSYNEQFF
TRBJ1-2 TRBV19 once CASTLAGTLLRGYTF
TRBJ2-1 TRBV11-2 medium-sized CASSFSGTLYNEQFF
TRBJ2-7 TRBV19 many CASSRGTGQGIEQYF
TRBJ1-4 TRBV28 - CASSAYQSTNEKLFF
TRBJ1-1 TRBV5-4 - CASSPGSTPEAFF
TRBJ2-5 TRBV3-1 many CASSQDPGTETQYF
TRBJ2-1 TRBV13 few CASSTGQGGTYNEQFF
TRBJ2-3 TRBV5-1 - CASSLQGETDTQYF
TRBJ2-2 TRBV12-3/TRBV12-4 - CASRSLANTGELFF
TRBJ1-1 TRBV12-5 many CASGLVDGGWPEAFF
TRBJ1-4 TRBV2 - CASGTTEKLFF
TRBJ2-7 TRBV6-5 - CASSYGAGGFYEQYF
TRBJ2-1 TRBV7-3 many CASSGTSGSSYNEQFF
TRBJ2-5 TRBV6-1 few CASTSRPQETQYF
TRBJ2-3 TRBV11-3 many CASSFRSGDTQYF
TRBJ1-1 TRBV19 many CASSVPPTGSTEAFF
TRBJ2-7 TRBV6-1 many CASSEGQGSSEQYF
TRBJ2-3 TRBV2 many CASSQTSLINTQYF
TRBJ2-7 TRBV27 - CATWAVAGVYPLEQYF
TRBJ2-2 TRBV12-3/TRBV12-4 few CASRAGGNTGELFF
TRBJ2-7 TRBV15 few CATSRATSGSHEQYF
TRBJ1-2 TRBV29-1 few CSVENRAGGYTF
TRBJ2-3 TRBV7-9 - CASSLESAGLYTQYF
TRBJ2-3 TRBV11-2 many CASSLDWLAGRTDTQYF
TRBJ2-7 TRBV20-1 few CSASPGSYEQYF
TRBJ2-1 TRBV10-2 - CASRAGTSGTDEQFF
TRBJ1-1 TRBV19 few CASRPWDRPNTEAFF
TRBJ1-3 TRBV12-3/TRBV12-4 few CASTTLRGNTIYF
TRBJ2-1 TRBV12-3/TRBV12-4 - CASIPEGTGGSNEQFF
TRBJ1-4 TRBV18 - CASSPGQAATNEKLFF
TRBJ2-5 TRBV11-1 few CASSLETSGRWETQYF
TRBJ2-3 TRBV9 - CASSVGLAFTDTQYF
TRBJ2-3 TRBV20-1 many CSAHTTSEYTDTQYF
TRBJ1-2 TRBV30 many CAWSGQGARKDGYTF